The 4 T cell receptor beta chains below all came from one sample that was sequenced in a study of cytomegalovirus exposure and HLA in healthy donors. The PCR employed 60 Vbeta primers together with 13 Jbeta primers. Only in-frame clones appear in the TCRdb table, and some are missing; sequencing was by immunoSEQ multiplex PCR. This table holds about 42,000 clones, 50% found once. Material: PBMCs. These receptors were obtained from a human donor in good health.

This sequence joins TRBV19 and TRBJ1-6; 9 positions match TRBD1. V shed 4 bases, J shed 10 bases, and the junction held 8 bases outside the gene matches. The CDR3 totals 15 residues. Germline CDR1 and CDR2: LNHDA and SQIVND (reference sequence). DNA for the CDR3: TGTGCCAGTAGTAGGCCGGGACAGGGAGGCTCACCCCTCCACTTT. Its translation: CASSRPGQGGSPLHF.

A note on this clone: At one end the junction does not follow the germline gene, possibly because of a read error. The V and J genes are TRBV11-3 and TRBJ2-3, with 13 positions matching TRBD2. CDR3 length: 15 residues. The germline gives CDR1 SGHNT, CDR2 YENEEA. Written as DNA, the CDR3 is TGTGCCAGCAACTTAGGGACTAGCGGGGCAGATACGCAGTATTTT. It encodes CASNLGTSGADTQYF.

This clone was counted only a few times. This chain uses TRBV10-3 with TRBJ2-3; possible D gene TRBD2, 6 bases. V was cut by 0 bases and J by 5 bases, with 6 bases left in between. CDR1 and CDR2 (germline): ENHRY, SYGVKD. This CDR3 is built from 13 residues. This chain's CDR3 is CAISESGGDTQYF. The CDR3 nucleotides are TGTGCCATCAGTGAGTCGGGGGGAGATACGCAGTATTTT.

V is TRBV28 and J is TRBJ2-2; D ambiguous. Trimming shortened V by 6 bases and J by 6 bases, and 8 bases separated the two germline ends. Germline V lookup: CDR1 MDHEN, CDR2 SYDVKM. This CDR3 has 12 amino acids. The CDR3 loop is CASRVESGELFF. The CDR3 DNA reads as TGTGCCAGCAGGGTGGAGTCCGGGGAGCTGTTTTTT.